A single sample is the source of the 30 T cell receptor beta chains below, sequenced in a study of T cells in Graves' hyperthyroidism and ophthalmopathy. Amplification targeted TCR beta CDR3 regions from RNA transcripts. First-round RT-PCR targeting the TCR CDR3 was performed with the HTBI primer set. One entry per CDR3 protein, called by TCRdb with MiXCR from the multiplex PCR reads. The sample contains a few hundred thousand distinct CDR3 sequences, 46% of which appear only once. The sample consisted of peripheral blood or thyroid tissue (not recorded which). Source of these receptors: an adult woman with Graves' disease, either hyperthyroidism or ophthalmopathy (not recorded which).

The table lists this clonotype with a few counts. The junction departs from germline at one end; a sequencing error may be responsible. The rearrangement joins TRBV2 to TRBJ1-5; weak D call: TRBD1 (5 bases). CDR1 and CDR2 from the germline V gene are SNHLY and FYNNEI. This CDR3 has 15 amino acids. Here the CDR3 reads CASSFGGGGNQSQHF. In DNA form, the CDR3 reads TGTGCCAGCAGTTTTGGTGGGGGAGGCAATCAGTCCCAGCATTTT.

The chain carries TRBV5-1 and TRBJ1-2, with D tentatively TRBD1 (6 bases). Trimming left V 1 base short and J 8 bases short, with 18 bases between. Germline V gene lookup returns CDR1 SGHRS and CDR2 YFSETQ. This CDR3 is 15 amino acids long. In nucleotides, the CDR3 is TGCGCCAGCAGCTTGAGGGGGAGTCCAAGGGTCGGCTACACCTTC. It translates to CASSLRGSPRVGYTF. The complete variable domain, with remaining parts taken from reference TRBV5-1 and TRBJ1-2, reads KAGVTQTPRYLIKTRGQQVTLSCSPISGHRSVSWYQQTPGQGLQFLFEYFSETQRNKGNFPGRFSGRQFSNSRSEMNVSTLELGDSALYLCASSLRGSPRVGYTFGSGTRLTVV.

This clonotype was seen ten or more times. The gene calls are TRBV7-9 and TRBJ1-1; D gene unclear. V dropped 1 base and J dropped 1 base, with 16 bases sitting between them. CDR3 length equals 17 residues. Germline loops: CDR1 SEHNR, CDR2 FQNEAQ (reference sequence). CDR3 region: CASSLGLRVEANTEAFF. CDR3 nucleotide sequence: TGTGCCAGCAGCTTAGGTTTGAGGGTAGAGGCGAACACTGAAGCTTTCTTT.

This chain connects TRBV6-1 to TRBJ1-5; TRBD1 might be the D (6 bases). Trimming removed 0 bases at V and 6 bases at J, with 18 bases between. CDR3 length equals 17 residues. Per the germline V gene, CDR1 is MNHNS and CDR2 is SASEGT. CDR3 bases: TGTGCCAGCAGTGAAGCCCCAGGAATGGGGGCGCGTCAGCCCCAGCATTTT. Amino acids: CASSEAPGMGARQPQHF.

This clonotype was counted at least ten times. The V and J genes are TRBV12-3 or TRBV12-4 and TRBJ1-3, with no clear D. Trimming removed 8 bases at V and 8 bases at J, with 22 bases between. The CDR3 is 15 amino acids. The CDR3 DNA reads TGTGCCAGCCGATCCAGACGGAGCGTGGGAGACACCATATATTTT. Amino acid sequence: CASRSRRSVGDTIYF.

The sample holds a few counts of this clonotype. The chain carries TRBV29-1 and TRBJ2-7, with a tentative D call TRBD2 (6 bases). The ends were cut back, 3 bases at V and 4 bases at J, with 16 bases in the middle. The germline gives CDR1 SQVTM, CDR2 ANQGSEA. CDR3 size: 14 residues. In DNA form, the CDR3 reads TGCAGCGTTGAGTTGCCGGGGACTTCGTACGAGCAGTACTTC. Translated: CSVELPGTSYEQYF.

This clonotype was seen many times. The genes are TRBV5-1 and TRBJ1-1; possible D gene TRBD1, 5 bases. CDR3 size: 15 residues. CDR1 and CDR2 from the germline V gene are SGHRS and YFSETQ. Trimming shortened V by 3 bases and J by 1 base, and 13 bases separated the two germline ends. The DNA for the CDR3 is TGCGCCAGCAGCTCGTCCCTCGGACAGAACACTGAAGCTTTCTTT. Protein: CASSSSLGQNTEAFF. The full variable domain, rest sourced from reference TRBV5-1 and TRBJ1-1, is KAGVTQTPRYLIKTRGQQVTLSCSPISGHRSVSWYQQTPGQGLQFLFEYFSETQRNKGNFPGRFSGRQFSNSRSEMNVSTLELGDSALYLCASSSSLGQNTEAFFGQGTRLTVV.

A single count supports this clonotype. The V gene is TRBV29-1, the J gene TRBJ1-1; no definite D call. Germline CDR1 and CDR2: SQVTM and ANQGSEA. The CDR3 consists of 11 residues. Trimming cost V 6 bases and J 1 base, with 6 bases left between them. The CDR3 here is CSVTKNTEAFF. CDR3 nucleotide sequence: TGCAGCGTGACGAAGAACACTGAAGCTTTCTTT.

This clonotype was picked up many times. V and J are TRBV5-1 and TRBJ1-1; D not resolved. Per germline, CDR1 SGHRS and CDR2 YFSETQ. V dropped 0 bases and J dropped 5 bases, with 8 bases sitting between them. This CDR3 contains 13 residues. The CDR3, as DNA: TGCGCCAGCAGCTTGGCTGGGGTAACTGAAGCTTTCTTT. It translates to CASSLAGVTEAFF.

The table lists this clonotype with many counts. The CDR3 bases are TGCAGTGCAAGACAGCGCTACGAGCAGTACTTC. It yields the protein CSARQRYEQYF. This chain uses TRBV20-1 with TRBJ2-7; possible D gene TRBD1, 5 bases. V lost 6 bases to trimming and J lost 3 bases, with 9 bases between them. This CDR3 spans 11 amino acids. Per the germline V gene, CDR1 is DFQATT and CDR2 is SNEGSKA (reference sequence).

The chain joins TRBV9 to TRBJ1-1; perhaps TRBD1 as D (5 bases). The germline V and J ends were trimmed by 4 bases and 10 bases, with 14 bases remaining between them. Germline CDR1 is SGDLS and CDR2 is YYNGEE. The CDR3 extends over 12 amino acids. CDR3 in amino acids: CASSTEVGTAFF. In DNA form, the CDR3 reads TGTGCCAGCAGCACCGAGGTAGGGACAGCTTTCTTT.

The chain links TRBV6-5 to TRBJ2-5, with D tentatively TRBD1 (5 bases). V was trimmed by 0 bases and J by 0 bases, leaving 14 bases between them. The germline CDR1 and CDR2 sequences are MNHEY and SVGAGI. The CDR3 runs 17 residues. The CDR3 spells CASSYSWSGSNQETQYF. The CDR3 nucleotides read TGTGCCAGCAGTTACTCTTGGTCAGGGTCGAACCAAGAGACCCAGTACTTC.

This clonotype was recorded many times. This chain connects TRBV7-9 to TRBJ2-7; possible D gene TRBD1, 5 bases. With 2 bases removed from V and 6 bases from J, the gap between germline ends came to 14 bases. The CDR3 contains 14 residues. CDR1 is SEHNR, CDR2 FQNEAQ, per germline (reference sequence). Here the CDR3 DNA reads TGTGCCAGCAGCTTACAGGGTGGTAGCCGCGAGCAGTACTTC. It is translated as CASSLQGGSREQYF.

This clonotype was observed many times. This sequence joins TRBV5-6 and TRBJ1-5; no clear D gene. The CDR3 covers 15 residues. CDR1 and CDR2 from the germline V gene are SGHDT and YYEEEE. Trimming pared 0 bases from V and 6 bases from J, leaving 13 bases between. CDR3 sequence: CASSLGPGSGQPQHF. CDR3 DNA sequence: TGTGCCAGCAGCTTGGGTCCGGGATCGGGTCAGCCCCAGCATTTT.

This clonotype occurred many times. The chain combines TRBV6-1 with TRBJ1-5; 7 bases fit TRBD1. After removal of 6 bases from V and 9 bases from J, the junction contained 5 bases not matched to a gene. Germline CDR1 reads MNHNS; CDR2 reads SASEGT. The CDR3 covers 12 residues. Here the CDR3 reads CASSRGGGPQHF. The CDR3 DNA reads as TGTGCCAGCAGCAGGGGGGGAGGGCCCCAGCATTTT.

At least ten counts were recorded for this clonotype. The genes are TRBV6-5 and TRBJ1-5; 7 positions match TRBD1. Germline assignment: CDR1 MNHEY and CDR2 SVGAGI. The CDR3 consists of 15 residues. The V segment lost 4 bases and the J segment 6 bases; nucleotides outside the gene matches: 9. The CDR3 loop is CASSSGDRTSQPQHF. In DNA, the CDR3 is TGTGCCAGCAGTTCAGGGGACAGAACGAGTCAGCCCCAGCATTTT.

The genes are TRBV2 and TRBJ1-2; D is unresolved. The CDR3 loop spans 14 amino acids. Germline CDR1 is SNHLY and CDR2 is FYNNEI. V was cut by 6 bases and J by 2 bases, with 13 bases left in between. Here the CDR3 reads CASSFPIGNYGYTF. In DNA form, the CDR3 reads TGTGCCAGCAGCTTTCCGATCGGCAACTATGGCTACACCTTC.

This clonotype was detected many times. This chain uses TRBV11-2 with TRBJ2-5; either TRBD1 or TRBD2 may supply D (6 bases each). The ends were cut back, 5 bases at V and 3 bases at J, with 22 bases in the middle. Per the germline V gene, CDR1 is SGHAT and CDR2 is FQNNGV. The CDR3 contains 17 residues. CDR3 coding DNA: TGTGCCAGCAGCCCCGGTAGGGGGAGGTCCTCGGAAGAGACCCAGTACTTC. Translating gives CASSPGRGRSSEETQYF.

Details on this clonotype: A junction end diverges from the germline sequence, so it may reflect a read error. The rearrangement links TRBV10-3 to TRBJ1-6; 7 bases match TRBD1. The germline V gene has CDR1 ENHRY and CDR2 SYGVKD. The CDR3 covers 15 residues. Written as DNA, the CDR3 is TGTGCCAGCAGTCCCGAGACAGGGTTCTATTCACCCCTCCACTTT. Translating it yields CASSPETGFYSPLHF.

This clonotype showed up many times. The gene calls are TRBV6-1 and TRBJ1-6; TRBD1 matches 7 bases. The CDR3 spans 14 residues. V gave up 6 bases and J gave up 9 bases; unmatched junction bases: 8. Germline values: CDR1 MNHNS, CDR2 SASEGT. This CDR3 reads CASRRQGSASPLHF. In DNA, the CDR3 is TGTGCCAGCAGGAGACAGGGATCGGCTTCACCCCTCCACTTT.

The table lists this clonotype with many counts. The chain is built from TRBV7-8 and TRBJ1-4; D not resolved. This CDR3 is built from 13 residues. V dropped 5 bases and J dropped 4 bases, with 8 bases sitting between them. The germline CDR1 and CDR2 sequences are SGHVS and FQNEAQ. CDR3 coding DNA: TGTGCCAGCAGCCGGGCTCGTAATGAAAAACTGTTTTTT. Residues: CASSRARNEKLFF.

This clonotype was counted many times. V is TRBV20-1 and J is TRBJ1-6; D is perhaps TRBD1 (5 bases). Trimming took 6 bases from V and 5 from J, leaving 14 bases between them. Looked up from germline, CDR1 is DFQATT and CDR2 is SNEGSKA (reference sequence). The CDR3 has 14 residues. CDR3 nucleotides: TGCAGTGCCACCCAGGGCAGGGATAATTCACCCCTCCACTTT. Protein sequence: CSATQGRDNSPLHF.

The chain links TRBV19 to TRBJ2-2, with D hard to call. The V end was cut by 9 bases, the J end by 2 bases, with 16 bases between. CDR3 length equals 15 residues. Germline V lookup: CDR1 LNHDA, CDR2 SQIVND (reference sequence). The CDR3 protein is CASSLGLPNTGELFF. The CDR3 nucleotides are TGTGCCAGCAGTTTAGGCTTACCAAACACCGGGGAGCTGTTTTTT.

This clonotype came up many times. The gene calls are TRBV7-9 and TRBJ2-7, with D possibly being TRBD2 (6 bases). Germline V lookup: CDR1 SEHNR, CDR2 FQNEAQ (reference sequence). The CDR3 length is 15 residues. V gave up 5 bases and J gave up 3 bases, with 17 bases separating them. In DNA form, the CDR3 reads TGTGCCAGCAGCATATCCGGGACTGGAAACTACGAGCAGTACTTC. It yields the protein CASSISGTGNYEQYF.

Regarding this clonotype: No conserved phenylalanine or tryptophan is present at the end of the CDR3, so a read error is the likely explanation. The DNA is omitted, as the CDR3 cannot be located on it reliably, and the CDR3 follows TCRdb's listing. This chain connects TRBV20-1 to TRBJ1-4. CDR1 and CDR2 from the germline V gene are DFQATT and SNEGSKA (reference sequence). The CDR3 totals 11 residues, both ends included. The CDR3 protein is CSARVGRFVNY.

The rearrangement links TRBV9 to TRBJ1-3; 10 nucleotides agree with TRBD1. The CDR3 totals 16 residues. From germline, CDR1 is SGDLS and CDR2 YYNGEE. Trimming cost V 4 bases and J 0 bases; bases outside gene matches: 4. CDR3 sequence (DNA): TGTGCCAGCAGCTCCGGGACAGGGGTCTCTGGAAACACCATATATTTT. Translated, it gives CASSSGTGVSGNTIYF.

In this sample, this clonotype turned up many times. V and J are TRBV7-9 and TRBJ2-6; no firm D call. The V end lost 1 base, the J end lost 2 bases, and 6 bases lay between the germline ends. The V gene's germline CDR1 is SEHNR and CDR2 FQNEAQ (reference sequence). There are 15 residues in the CDR3. CDR3 DNA sequence: TGTGCCAGCAGCTTAGGCCTCCCTGGGGCCAACGTCCTGACTTTC. Translating gives CASSLGLPGANVLTF. Complete variable domain (other parts from reference TRBV7-9 and TRBJ2-6): DTGVSQNPRHKITKRGQNVTFRCDPISEHNRLYWYRQTLGQGPEFLTYFQNEAQLEKSRLLSDRFSAERPKGSFSTLEIQRTEQGDSAMYLCASSLGLPGANVLTFGAGSRLTVL.

This chain joins TRBV19 and TRBJ1-2; TRBD1 might be the D (5 bases). Trimming shortened V by 3 bases and J by 4 bases, and 12 bases separated the two germline ends. Germline CDR1 LNHDA, CDR2 SQIVND (reference sequence). The CDR3 totals 14 residues. The CDR3 here is CASSIPGGAYGYTF. The CDR3 DNA reads as TGTGCCAGTAGTATCCCCGGCGGGGCCTATGGCTACACCTTC.

The chain joins TRBV10-3 to TRBJ2-1, with 8 bases identical to TRBD2. The CDR3 covers 13 residues. The trim removed 11 bases at V and 8 bases at J, leaving 11 bases unmatched. In germline, CDR1 is ENHRY, CDR2 SYGVKD. As DNA, the CDR3 is TGTGCCGTAGCGGGACTAGTCGGCGATGAGCAGTTCTTC. Amino acid sequence: CAVAGLVGDEQFF.

This sequence joins TRBV20-1 and TRBJ2-7, with D possibly called TRBD1 or TRBD2 (5 bases each). The length of the CDR3 is 11 residues. The germline V gene has CDR1 DFQATT and CDR2 SNEGSKA (reference sequence). The CDR3 region has the DNA TGCAGGGGGCTCGGAGGCTACGAGCAGTACTTC. It encodes CRGLGGYEQYF.